The present entry profiles one T cell receptor beta chain with its context. As yet, its antigen is unknown. The data are from a study of T cell responses to AZD1222 COVID-19 vaccine. Study-level findings and limits: Clonal diversity was possibly underestimated; the donors were predominantly white British and more often female. The repertoires were collected only after the peak T cell response.

Germline CDR1 and CDR2: SGHNT and YYREEE (reference sequence). Between the trimmed V and J ends, which lost 4 bases and 7 bases, there was a span of 14 bases. The CDR3 is 14 amino acids. Generated by immunoSEQ multiplex PCR, the TCRdb table keeps only in-frame clones and is missing some. The table records 150,000 or so clones, more than 85% of them present only once. This sequence originates from an adult in good health. The input for sequencing was peripheral blood, taken on day 0 of MenACWY control vaccination. The rearrangement uses TRBV5-4 and TRBJ1-4, with TRBD1 as a possible D gene (6 bases). The CDR3 spells CASSKGGVGEKLFF. CDR3 coding DNA: TGTGCCAGCAGCAAGGGGGGAGTGGGTGAAAAACTGTTTTTT.